Shown below are 17 T cell receptor beta chains from a single sample sequenced in a study of neoadjuvant anti-PD-1 for oral cavity cancer. Time point given: after neoadjuvant nivolumab, at surgical resection. Profiled with immunoSEQ multiplex PCR; TCRdb holds only in-frame clones, not every one. Seen here are under 7,000 clones, 50% to 60% observed once, and the top ten hold around 7%. The source was tumor tissue, collected after nivolumab (anti-PD-1) treatment. These receptors were collected from a person between 35 and 79 years old with oral cavity squamous cell carcinoma.

The chain joins TRBV15 to TRBJ1-2; D remains unclear. This CDR3 region has 15 residues. CDR1 and CDR2 from the germline V gene are LNHNV and YYDKDF (reference sequence). Trimming cost V 1 base and J 6 bases, with 15 bases left between them. The CDR3 sequence: CATSRGLGGEDGYTF. The CDR3 nucleotides read TGTGCCACCAGCAGAGGGTTAGGCGGGGAGGATGGCTACACCTTC.

V gene TRBV7-2 combines with J gene TRBJ2-3, with 8 bases that match TRBD2. The germline gives CDR1 SGHTA, CDR2 FQGNSA. J was trimmed by 1 base and V by 7 bases; bases with no gene match: 10. CDR3 size: 16 residues. CDR3 region: CASILRGAGGTDTQYF. CDR3 DNA sequence: TGTGCCAGCATCCTGCGGGGGGCGGGGGGCACAGATACGCAGTATTTT.

The V and J genes are TRBV7-9 and TRBJ2-3; D gene uncertain. In germline, CDR1 is SEHNR, CDR2 FQNEAQ (reference sequence). Between the trimmed V and J ends, which lost 0 bases and 6 bases, there was a span of 13 bases. This CDR3 contains 15 residues. CDR3: CASSLAPSGRDTQYF. The DNA of the CDR3 is TGTGCCAGCAGCTTAGCTCCGTCGGGTCGGGATACGCAGTATTTT. Drawing the rest from reference TRBV7-9 and TRBJ2-3, the complete variable domain is DTGVSQNPRHKITKRGQNVTFRCDPISEHNRLYWYRQTLGQGPEFLTYFQNEAQLEKSRLLSDRFSAERPKGSFSTLEIQRTEQGDSAMYLCASSLAPSGRDTQYFGPGTRLTVL.

The table lists this clone with a few counts. This chain joins TRBV5-1 and TRBJ2-7; 10 positions match TRBD2. The CDR3 loop spans 14 amino acids. With V trimmed by 4 bases and J by 6 bases, 7 bases remained unmatched. Per germline, CDR1 SGHRS and CDR2 YFSETQ. The CDR3 sequence: CASSMSGRAAEQYF. CDR3 DNA sequence: TGCGCCAGCAGCATGAGCGGGAGGGCGGCCGAGCAGTACTTC.

V usage is TRBV29-1 and J usage is TRBJ1-5; D call uncertain. There are 14 residues in the CDR3. Germline assignment: CDR1 SQVTM and CDR2 ANQGSEA. V was shortened by 4 bases and J by 6 bases, with 16 bases between the two germline ends. The CDR3 loop is CSVVLGVRGQPQHF. CDR3 nucleotides: TGCAGCGTTGTGTTGGGAGTTCGGGGTCAGCCCCAGCATTTT.

The chain couples TRBV27 to TRBJ1-2; 8 positions agree with TRBD1. The CDR3 contains 13 residues. Looked up from germline, CDR1 is MNHEY and CDR2 is SMNVEV (reference sequence). J gave up 4 bases and V 6 bases, and 4 bases lay outside the gene matches. Here the CDR3 reads CASSPGTGYGYTF. In DNA, the CDR3 is TGTGCCAGCAGCCCCGGGACAGGCTATGGCTACACCTTC.

The rearrangement uses TRBV18 and TRBJ2-7; a weak D match, TRBD1 (5 bases). Germline assignment: CDR1 KGHSH and CDR2 LQKENI. Trimming stripped 0 bases from V and 6 bases from J, with 12 bases between. This CDR3 is built from 14 residues. The CDR3 sequence: CASSPPVGASEQYF. In nucleotides, the CDR3 is TGTGCCAGCTCACCACCGGTAGGGGCCAGCGAGCAGTACTTC.

The chain couples TRBV29-1 to TRBJ2-3; D assignment may be TRBD1 or TRBD2 (6 bases each). The CDR3 spans 12 residues. Trimming shortened V by 6 bases and J by 9 bases, and 16 bases separated the two germline ends. Germline-derived CDR1 and CDR2 are SQVTM and ANQGSEA. The CDR3: CSVRLGGRTQYF. The CDR3, as DNA: TGCAGCGTACGTTTAGGGGGGCGCACGCAGTATTTT.

The chain has TRBV6-5 and TRBJ2-7, with 8 bases matching TRBD1. The J segment lost 6 bases and the V segment lost 4 bases, leaving 11 bases of the junction unmatched. Germline CDR1 is MNHEY and CDR2 is SVGAGI. The CDR3 spans 15 residues. The CDR3 sequence: CASSWGGNTGGEQYF. As DNA, the CDR3 is TGTGCCAGCAGTTGGGGTGGGAACACAGGGGGCGAGCAGTACTTC.

This clone occurred a few times. The chain is built from TRBV5-1 and TRBJ2-3, with TRBD2 matching 12 bases. This CDR3 has 15 residues. Per the germline V gene, CDR1 is SGHRS and CDR2 is YFSETQ. With 4 bases clipped from V and 7 bases from J, the junction kept 7 bases outside the gene matches. The CDR3 region has the DNA TGCGCCAGCAGCCCGACTAGCGGGGGTCCTCATACGCAGTATTTT. Amino acid sequence: CASSPTSGGPHTQYF.

The chain recombines TRBV19 with TRBJ2-5; 12 positions match TRBD1. The CDR3 totals 15 residues. Germline V lookup: CDR1 LNHDA, CDR2 SQIVND (reference sequence). The J segment lost 5 bases and the V segment lost 3 bases, leaving 4 bases of the junction unmatched. The CDR3 region is CASSMGQGAWETQYF. The DNA of the CDR3 is TGTGCCAGTAGTATGGGACAGGGGGCTTGGGAGACCCAGTACTTC.

This clone was picked up a small number of times. V usage is TRBV5-6 and J usage is TRBJ1-2; D may be TRBD1 (6 bases). The germline V and J ends were trimmed by 4 bases and 8 bases, with 18 bases remaining between them. CDR1 and CDR2 from the germline V gene are SGHDT and YYEEEE. CDR3 size: 14 residues. CDR3 sequence: CASSRGGPFGGYTF. CDR3 nucleotide sequence: TGTGCCAGCAGCCGTGGGGGCCCGTTCGGGGGCTACACCTTC.

This clone was seen only a few times. The chain employs TRBV29-1 and TRBJ2-3; TRBD2 aligns across 7 bases. Germline assignment: CDR1 SQVTM and CDR2 ANQGSEA. This CDR3 spans 15 amino acids. Losses at the gene ends were 0 bases for V and 2 bases for J; bases not matched to a gene: 5. CDR3 DNA: TGCAGCGTTGAAGAATTACTAGCGAACACAGATACGCAGTATTTT. Amino acids: CSVEELLANTDTQYF.

V gene TRBV7-2 combines with J gene TRBJ2-3; TRBD1 matches 8 bases. The CDR3 has 18 residues. The J segment lost 0 bases and the V segment lost 0 bases, leaving 8 bases of the junction unmatched. CDR1 and CDR2 (germline): SGHTA, FQGNSA. CDR3 amino acids: CASSLAFSGGGSTDTQYF. The DNA for the CDR3 is TGTGCCAGCAGCTTAGCCTTCTCAGGGGGCGGAAGCACAGATACGCAGTATTTT.

The CDR3 coding sequence is TGTGCCATCCTTAGCGGATTTAACACCGGGGAGCTGTTTTTT. Residues: CAILSGFNTGELFF. This chain uses TRBV28 with TRBJ2-2, with D maybe TRBD2 (6 bases). V was shortened by 10 bases and J by 2 bases, with 14 bases between the two germline ends. Germline V gives CDR1 MDHEN, CDR2 SYDVKM. CDR3 length equals 14 residues.

The rearrangement joins TRBV5-1 to TRBJ1-4; the D gene is possibly TRBD1 (5 bases). The CDR3 totals 16 residues. Germline lookup yields CDR1 SGHRS and CDR2 YFSETQ. Trimming shortened V by 2 bases and J by 0 bases, and 11 bases separated the two germline ends. In DNA, the CDR3 is TGCGCCAGCAGCTTATCAAGGGACCCAACTAATGAAAAACTGTTTTTT. Translating it yields CASSLSRDPTNEKLFF.

This clone was detected a few times. The chain uses TRBV18 and TRBJ1-2, with 7 nucleotides matching TRBD1. Germline CDR1 and CDR2: KGHSH and LQKENI. CDR3 length equals 14 residues. The trim removed 8 bases at V and 8 bases at J, leaving 14 bases unmatched. The CDR3 DNA reads TGTGCCAGCCACCCGGGAGGGGGCCTCGAGGGCTACACCTTC. Translation: CASHPGGGLEGYTF.